The TCR beta chain described here comes from a study of T cells after yellow fever vaccination. Looking at the study overall: Libraries from low-cell-number fractions were prepared with the SMART-Seq v4 Ultra Low Input RNA kit. Study-level results: Primary-vaccination clones mostly resurfaced post-booster (96% CD4, around 88% CD8).

With regard to this clonotype: Its antigen is not known.

Via MiXCR, TCRdb re-called the 5' RACE reads, giving one row per CDR3 protein. Of 400,000 or so distinct CDR3 sequences listed, approximately 19% are singletons. Looked up from germline, CDR1 is KGHSH and CDR2 is LQKENI. Trimming removed 4 bases at V and 1 base at J, with 7 bases between. This CDR3 is built from 13 residues. The TCR was taken from a man aged 18 to 30 who received the YFV17D yellow fever vaccine. The sequenced sample was PBMCs, obtained before the yellow fever booster vaccination. The V gene is TRBV18, the J gene TRBJ2-5; D possibly corresponds to TRBD2 (5 bases). The CDR3 coding sequence is TGTGCCAGCTCACGAGCGGTCCAAGAGACCCAGTACTTC. Residues: CASSRAVQETQYF.